The T cell receptor beta chain described here comes from a study of shared clonotypes between healthy human individuals. Background on the study: A couple of female and a few male donors aged 18 to 49 were enrolled. CD4 naive and memory got three plates each, CD8 naive two, CD8 memory one.

Clones were sequenced by immunoSEQ multiplex PCR, and TCRdb holds only the in-frame ones, with some missing. The data show roughly 500,000 clones, with less than 96% seen just once and under 0.06% held by the top ten. The CDR3 consists of 19 residues. Germline loops: CDR1 KGHSH, CDR2 LQKENI. V was shortened by 2 bases and J by 1 base, with 21 bases between the two germline ends. Sequenced sample: naive CD4+ T cells sorted from blood. This sample's subset: CD45RA+ positively selected. This sequence originates from a woman in her twenties or thirties in good health. The gene calls are TRBV18 and TRBJ1-3; possibly TRBD1 for D (5 bases). The CDR3 sequence is CASSPNRDSFGGSGNTIYF. Here the CDR3 DNA reads TGTGCCAGCTCACCAAACCGGGACTCCTTTGGGGGATCTGGAAACACCATATATTTT.